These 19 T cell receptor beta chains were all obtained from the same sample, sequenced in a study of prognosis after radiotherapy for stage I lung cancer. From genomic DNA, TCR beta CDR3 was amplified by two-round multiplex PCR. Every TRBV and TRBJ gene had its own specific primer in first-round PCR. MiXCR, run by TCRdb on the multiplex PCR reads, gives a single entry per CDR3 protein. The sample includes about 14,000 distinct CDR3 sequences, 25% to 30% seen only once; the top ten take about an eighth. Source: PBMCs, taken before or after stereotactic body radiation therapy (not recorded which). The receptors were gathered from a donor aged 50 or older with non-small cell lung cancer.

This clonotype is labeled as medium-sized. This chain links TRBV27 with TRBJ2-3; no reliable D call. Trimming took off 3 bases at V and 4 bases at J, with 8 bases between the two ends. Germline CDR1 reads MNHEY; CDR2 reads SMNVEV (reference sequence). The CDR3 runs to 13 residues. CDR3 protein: CASSFREADTQYF. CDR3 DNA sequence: TGTGCCAGCAGTTTCAGAGAGGCAGATACGCAGTATTTT.

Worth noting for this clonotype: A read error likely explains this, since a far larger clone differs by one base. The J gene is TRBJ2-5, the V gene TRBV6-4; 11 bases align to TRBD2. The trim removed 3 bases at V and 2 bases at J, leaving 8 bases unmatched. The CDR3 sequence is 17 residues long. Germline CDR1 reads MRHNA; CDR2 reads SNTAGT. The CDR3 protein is CASSEGDSGGAQETQYF. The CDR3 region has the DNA TGTGCCAGCAGTGAAGGTGATAGCGGGGGGGCTCAAGAGACCCAGTACTTC.

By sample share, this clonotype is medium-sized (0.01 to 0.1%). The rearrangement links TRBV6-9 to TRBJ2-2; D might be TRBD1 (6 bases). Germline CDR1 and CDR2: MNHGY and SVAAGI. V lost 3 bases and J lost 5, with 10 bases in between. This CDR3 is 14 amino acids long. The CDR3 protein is CASSYVRGTGELFF. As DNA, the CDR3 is TGTGCCAGCAGTTACGTCAGGGGAACCGGGGAGCTGTTTTTT.

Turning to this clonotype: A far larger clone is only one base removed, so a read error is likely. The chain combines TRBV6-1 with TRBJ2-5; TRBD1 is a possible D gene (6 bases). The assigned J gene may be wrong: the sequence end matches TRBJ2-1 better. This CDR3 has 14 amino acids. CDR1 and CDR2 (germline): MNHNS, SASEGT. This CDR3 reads CARSLVGARGKQFF. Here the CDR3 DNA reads TGTGCCAGAAGCCTGGTGGGGGCGAGGGGGAAGCAGTTCTTC.

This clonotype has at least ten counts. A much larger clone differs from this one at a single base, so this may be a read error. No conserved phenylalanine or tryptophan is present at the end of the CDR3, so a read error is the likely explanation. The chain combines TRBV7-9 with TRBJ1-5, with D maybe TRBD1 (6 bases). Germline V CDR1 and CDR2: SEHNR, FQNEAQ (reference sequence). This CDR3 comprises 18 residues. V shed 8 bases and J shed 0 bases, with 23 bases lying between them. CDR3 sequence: CASRTVLRILFSNQPQHL. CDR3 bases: TGTGCCAGCCGGACAGTGCTCAGGATCTTGTTTAGCAATCAGCCCCAGCATCTT.

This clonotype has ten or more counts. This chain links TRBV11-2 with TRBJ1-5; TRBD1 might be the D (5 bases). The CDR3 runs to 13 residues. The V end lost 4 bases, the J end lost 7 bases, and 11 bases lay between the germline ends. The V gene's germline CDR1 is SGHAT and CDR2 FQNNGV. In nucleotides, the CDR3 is TGTGCCAGCAGCTCCGGGGCAAAGCAGCCCCAGCATTTT. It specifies CASSSGAKQPQHF.

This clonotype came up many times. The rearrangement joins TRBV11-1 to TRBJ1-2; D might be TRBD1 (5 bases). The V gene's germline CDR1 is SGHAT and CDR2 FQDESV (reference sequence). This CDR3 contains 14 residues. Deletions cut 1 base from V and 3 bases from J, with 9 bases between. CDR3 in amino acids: CASSLGDSYYGYTF. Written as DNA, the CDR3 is TGTGCCAGCAGCTTAGGAGACAGCTACTATGGCTACACCTTC. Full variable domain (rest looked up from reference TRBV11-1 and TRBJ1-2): EAEVAQSPRYKITEKSQAVAFWCDPISGHATLYWYRQILGQGPELLVQFQDESVVDDSQLPKDRFSAERLKGVDSTLKIQPAELGDSAMYLCASSLGDSYYGYTFGSGTRLTVV.

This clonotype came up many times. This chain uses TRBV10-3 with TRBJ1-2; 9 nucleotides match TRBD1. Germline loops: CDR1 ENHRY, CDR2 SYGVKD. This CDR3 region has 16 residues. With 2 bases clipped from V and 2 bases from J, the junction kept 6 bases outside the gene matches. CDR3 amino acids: CAISEDPGTGNYGYTF. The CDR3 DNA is TGTGCCATCAGTGAGGATCCCGGGACAGGGAACTATGGCTACACCTTC.

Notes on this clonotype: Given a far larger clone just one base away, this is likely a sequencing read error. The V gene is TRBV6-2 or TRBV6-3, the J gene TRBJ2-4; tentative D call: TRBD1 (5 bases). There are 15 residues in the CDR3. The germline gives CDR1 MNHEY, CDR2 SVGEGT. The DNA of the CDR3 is TGTGCCATCAACCCCGGGCAGGGTTCCCTCTATGGCTACAACTTC. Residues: CAINPGQGSLYGYNF.

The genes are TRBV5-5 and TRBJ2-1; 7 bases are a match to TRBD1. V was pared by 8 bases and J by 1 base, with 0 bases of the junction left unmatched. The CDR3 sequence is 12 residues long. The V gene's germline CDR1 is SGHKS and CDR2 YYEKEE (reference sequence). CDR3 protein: CARTGSYNEQFF. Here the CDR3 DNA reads TGTGCCAGGACAGGGTCCTACAATGAGCAGTTCTTC.

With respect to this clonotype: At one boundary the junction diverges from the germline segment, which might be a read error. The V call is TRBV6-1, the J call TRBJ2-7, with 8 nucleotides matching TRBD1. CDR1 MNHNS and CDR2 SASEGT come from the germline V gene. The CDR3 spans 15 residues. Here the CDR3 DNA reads TGTGTCAGCAGAGTTACTGACCCGGGACAGGATACCCAGTACTTC. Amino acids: CVSRVTDPGQDTQYF.

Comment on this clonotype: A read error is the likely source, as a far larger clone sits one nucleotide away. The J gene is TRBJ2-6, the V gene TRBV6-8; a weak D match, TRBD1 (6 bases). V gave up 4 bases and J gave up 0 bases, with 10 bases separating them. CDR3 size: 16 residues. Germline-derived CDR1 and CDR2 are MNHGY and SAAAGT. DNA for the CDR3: TGTGCCAGCAGTTGGAGACAGGTCTCTGGGGCCAACGTCCTGACTTTC. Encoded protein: CASSWRQVSGANVLTF.

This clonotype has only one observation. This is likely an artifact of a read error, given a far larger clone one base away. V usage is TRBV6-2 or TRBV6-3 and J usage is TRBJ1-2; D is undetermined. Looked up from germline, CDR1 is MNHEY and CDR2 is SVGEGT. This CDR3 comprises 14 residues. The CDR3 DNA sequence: TGTGCCAGCAGTGACTCTTGGTGGGCTGGGGGCTACACCTTC. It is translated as CASSDSWWAGGYTF.

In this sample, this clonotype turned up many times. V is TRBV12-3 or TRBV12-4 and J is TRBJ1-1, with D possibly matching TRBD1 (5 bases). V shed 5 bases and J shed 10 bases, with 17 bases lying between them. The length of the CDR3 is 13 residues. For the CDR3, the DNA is TGTGCCAGCAGTCCCCGGGAGGGGTTAGCAGCTTTCTTT. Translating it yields CASSPREGLAAFF.

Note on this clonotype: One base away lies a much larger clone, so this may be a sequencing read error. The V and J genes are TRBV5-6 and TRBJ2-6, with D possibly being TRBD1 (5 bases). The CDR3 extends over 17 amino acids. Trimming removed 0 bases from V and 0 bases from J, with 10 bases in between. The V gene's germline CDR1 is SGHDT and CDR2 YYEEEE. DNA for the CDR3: TGTGCCAGCAGCTTGGATAAAGGGGCCTCTGGGGCCAACGTCCTGACTTTC. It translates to CASSLDKGASGANVLTF. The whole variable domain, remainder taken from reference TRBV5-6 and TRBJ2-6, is DAGVTQSPTHLIKTRGQQVTLRCSPKSGHDTVSWYQQALGQGPQFIFQYYEEEERQRGNFPDRFSGHQFPNYSSELNVNALLLGDSALYLCASSLDKGASGANVLTFGAGSRLTVL.

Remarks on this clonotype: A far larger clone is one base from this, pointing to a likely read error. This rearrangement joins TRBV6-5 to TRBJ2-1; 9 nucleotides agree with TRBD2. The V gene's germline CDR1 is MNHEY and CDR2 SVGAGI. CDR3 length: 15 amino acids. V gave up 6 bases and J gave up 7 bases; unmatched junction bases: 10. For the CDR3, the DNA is TGTGCCAGCAGCGTGACTAGCGGTCCTAAAAATGAGCAGTTCTTC. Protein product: CASSVTSGPKNEQFF.

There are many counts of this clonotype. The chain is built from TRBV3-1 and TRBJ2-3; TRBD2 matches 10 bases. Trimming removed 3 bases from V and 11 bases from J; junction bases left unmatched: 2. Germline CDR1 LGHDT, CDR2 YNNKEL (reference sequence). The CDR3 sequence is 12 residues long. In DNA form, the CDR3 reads TGTGCCAGCAGCCAGGGACTAGCGAGGCAGTATTTT. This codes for CASSQGLARQYF.

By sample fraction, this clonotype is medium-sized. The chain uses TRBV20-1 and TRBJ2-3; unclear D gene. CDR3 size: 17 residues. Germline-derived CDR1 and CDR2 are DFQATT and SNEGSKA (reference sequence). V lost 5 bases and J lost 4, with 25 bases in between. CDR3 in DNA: TGCAGTGCTTCGGCACTCAAACAGTTACACCAGTCAGATACGCAGTATTTT. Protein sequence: CSASALKQLHQSDTQYF.

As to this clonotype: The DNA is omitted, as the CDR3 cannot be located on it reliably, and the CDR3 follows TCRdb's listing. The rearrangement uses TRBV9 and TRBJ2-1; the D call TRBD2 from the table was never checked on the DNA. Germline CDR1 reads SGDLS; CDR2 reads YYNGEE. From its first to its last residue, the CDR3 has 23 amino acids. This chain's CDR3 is CASSIYLCSVESSSGHAYNEQFF.